Below, one T cell receptor (beta chain) is given with its context. The data belong to a study of blood T cell repertoires in COVID-19. About the research overall: Sample material is recorded as cDNA or gDNA derived from T cells, B-cell-depleted T cells, or PBMCs.

Original handling: Reference gene primer amplification yielded estimated nucleated cell counts. The protocol was immunoSEQ multiplex PCR, while the TCRdb copy is restricted to in-frame clones and leaves out a portion. The D gene and trimming were derived from the DNA, and the V and J assignments and clone size from that table. Here the sample spans approximately 330,000 clones, approximately 83% being singletons. Across fewer than 25 US areas, participants ranged in age from about 18 to 90 years. CDR3 length: 16 amino acids. Trimming removed 0 bases at V and 2 bases at J, with 8 bases between. Per germline, CDR1 LGHNA and CDR2 YSLEER.

This clonotype was obtained from a middle-aged woman with acute COVID-19. The sequenced material came from PBMCs or T cells enriched from blood (not recorded which). The V and J genes are TRBV4-3 and TRBJ2-6, with D unresolved. The CDR3 protein is CASSQDRETGANVLTF. CDR3 nucleotides: TGCGCCAGCAGCCAAGATAGAGAGACTGGGGCCAACGTCCTGACTTTC.